Shown below are 14 T cell receptor beta chains from a single sample sequenced in a study of blood T cell repertoires in COVID-19 (dated by TCRdb to 2018 to 2021). The protocol used for the library was the immunoSEQ multiplex PCR assay. TCRdb stores this immuneACCESS table with in-frame sequences only. Part of the clones is absent; in the studies checked, under half of the shortfall reflects unresolved V genes, and no reason is known for the rest. This sample lists 250,000 to 300,000 clones; about nine tenths were detected once. The ten largest make up 15% to 19% of the sample. Input material: PBMCs or T cells enriched from blood (not recorded which). Receptors were obtained from a man between 18 and 29 years old who had recovered from COVID-19.

This chain joins TRBV30 and TRBJ2-5, with 8 bases identical to TRBD2. Germline trimming cut 4 bases from V and 5 bases from J; bases unmatched to any gene: 9. CDR1 and CDR2 from the germline V gene are GTSNPN and SVGIG (reference sequence). This CDR3 is 14 amino acids long. The CDR3 spells CAWNFGGARETQYF. The CDR3 coding sequence is TGTGCCTGGAACTTCGGGGGGGCCAGGGAGACCCAGTACTTC.

CDR3 sequence reads: CASSLYLAGGETQYF. The CDR3 DNA reads as TGCGCCAGCAGCTTGTACCTAGCGGGGGGTGAGACCCAGTACTTC. The rearrangement uses TRBV5-1 and TRBJ2-5; 11 bases map to TRBD2. The CDR3 loop spans 15 amino acids. After removal of 1 base from V and 5 bases from J, the junction contained 4 bases not matched to a gene. Germline assignment: CDR1 SGHRS and CDR2 YFSETQ.

The chain carries TRBV7-8 and TRBJ1-2, with 9 bases fitting TRBD1. Germline V gene lookup returns CDR1 SGHVS and CDR2 FQNEAQ. The ends lost 7 bases at V and 6 bases at J; junction bases unmatched: 6. The CDR3 consists of 13 residues. In nucleotides, the CDR3 is TGTGCCAGCAACGACAGGGGGTTGGATGGCTACACCTTC. It codes for CASNDRGLDGYTF.

The V call is TRBV28, the J call TRBJ2-5; TRBD1 is a possible D gene (6 bases). Germline V lookup: CDR1 MDHEN, CDR2 SYDVKM. The ends were cut back, 6 bases at V and 2 bases at J, with 13 bases in the middle. The CDR3 runs to 14 residues. CDR3 residues: CASRGHLLQETQYF. CDR3 DNA: TGTGCCAGCAGGGGACACCTACTACAAGAGACCCAGTACTTC.

This chain uses TRBV7-8 with TRBJ2-1; 8 positions match TRBD2. V shed 5 bases, J shed 4 bases, and the junction held 13 bases outside the gene matches. The CDR3 is made up of 17 amino acids. The germline V gene encodes CDR1 SGHVS and CDR2 FQNEAQ. The CDR3 is CASSRVGAGGRYNEQFF. CDR3 in DNA: TGTGCCAGCAGCAGAGTGGGGGCGGGGGGCCGATACAATGAGCAGTTCTTC.

The chain uses TRBV5-4 and TRBJ1-1; 9 bases match TRBD1. Germline assignment: CDR1 SGHNT and CDR2 YYREEE (reference sequence). V trimming: 0 bases; J trimming: 4 bases; junction bases outside the gene matches: 7. The CDR3 length is 16 residues. The CDR3 DNA is TGTGCCAGCAGCTTGGAGACAGGGGGACAAGGCACTGAAGCTTTCTTT. Its protein is CASSLETGGQGTEAFF.

CDR3 sequence (DNA): TGTGCCAGCAGCCTCGGACTAGCGGCCACAGATACGCAGTATTTT. Translating gives CASSLGLAATDTQYF. The rearrangement joins TRBV5-4 to TRBJ2-3, with 10 bases lining up with TRBD2. The CDR3 has 15 amino acids. Germline-derived CDR1 and CDR2 are SGHNT and YYREEE (reference sequence). V trimming: 4 bases; J trimming: 2 bases; junction bases outside the gene matches: 4.

This clone was counted between two and nine times. This chain links TRBV4-2 with TRBJ1-2, with D perhaps matching TRBD1 (5 bases). Trimming shortened V by 8 bases and J by 1 base, and 17 bases separated the two germline ends. The CDR3 extends over 15 amino acids. The germline V gene has CDR1 LGHNA and CDR2 YNFKEQ. This CDR3 is CASSKGARGNYGYTF. The DNA for the CDR3 is TGTGCCAGCTCTAAAGGGGCGCGCGGTAACTATGGCTACACCTTC.

This chain connects TRBV2 to TRBJ1-6; D remains unclear. Trimming stripped 6 bases from V and 0 bases from J, with 12 bases between. Looked up from germline, CDR1 is SNHLY and CDR2 is FYNNEI. The CDR3 has 16 residues. CDR3 DNA: TGTGCCAGCAGCCCGTCTGGGAGCTCCTATAATTCACCCCTCCACTTT. The encoded protein is CASSPSGSSYNSPLHF.

This chain connects TRBV5-4 to TRBJ1-4, with TRBD1 matching 7 bases. Losses at the gene ends were 6 bases for V and 0 bases for J; bases not matched to a gene: 14. The length of the CDR3 is 18 residues. Germline V lookup: CDR1 SGHNT, CDR2 YYREEE (reference sequence). The CDR3 DNA follows: TGTGCCAGCACCGAAGCAAGGGACAGCTTTTCAACTAATGAAAAACTGTTTTTT. Amino acids: CASTEARDSFSTNEKLFF.

The chain has TRBV6-5 and TRBJ1-1; TRBD1 is a possible D gene (6 bases). The germline V gene encodes CDR1 MNHEY and CDR2 SVGAGI. This CDR3 contains 13 residues. Trimming took 5 bases from V and 1 from J, leaving 8 bases between them. The CDR3 region is CASSLQGNTEAFF. CDR3 nucleotides: TGTGCCAGCAGTCTACAGGGGAACACTGAAGCTTTCTTT.

The rearrangement links TRBV15 to TRBJ2-5, with a possible D match to TRBD2 (6 bases). This CDR3 region has 14 residues. Trimming cost V 5 bases and J 2 bases, with 12 bases left between them. The germline V gene has CDR1 LNHNV and CDR2 YYDKDF (reference sequence). This CDR3 reads CATSLDAGQETQYF. CDR3 nucleotides: TGTGCCACCAGCTTGGACGCGGGACAAGAGACCCAGTACTTC.

The J gene is TRBJ1-6, the V gene TRBV6-4; 10 bases map to TRBD1. Germline CDR1 reads MRHNA; CDR2 reads SNTAGT. The CDR3 is 16 amino acids. Losses at the gene ends were 6 bases for V and 10 bases for J; bases not matched to a gene: 12. CDR3 protein: CASSLTMTGGRSPLHF. The CDR3 DNA reads as TGTGCCAGCAGCCTAACCATGACAGGGGGCCGCTCACCCCTCCACTTT.

The V gene is TRBV9, the J gene TRBJ2-7; 7 bases are a match to TRBD1. This CDR3 contains 13 residues. Trimming cost V 4 bases and J 1 base; bases outside gene matches: 2. Germline V gene lookup returns CDR1 SGDLS and CDR2 YYNGEE. Here the CDR3 DNA reads TGTGCCAGCAGCCCGGGACAGTCCTACGAGCAGTACTTC. Translation: CASSPGQSYEQYF.